A selection of T cell receptor beta chains follows, all from one sample in a study of CD8+ T cells in alopecia areata. Here immunoSEQ multiplex PCR was the method, and the copy in TCRdb shows in-frame clones only, minus some. The sample records some 7,000 clones, 64% being singletons. This specimen consisted of skin, obtained at week 4, from a patient treated with tofacitinib. All receptors derive from a human donor with alopecia areata. The CDR3 runs from the conserved cysteine through the conserved F or W. Each record gives: V gene, CDR3 protein.

TRBV5-1,CASSVGPPYNEQFF
TRBV7-9,CASSLGVGNSGNTIYF
TRBV6-1,CASSVPYEQYF
TRBV23-1,CASSQRNRGRTEQFF
TRBV4-1,CASSDRGNTGELFF
TRBV5-1,CASSLKVGPNEQFF
TRBV5-4,CASSRGTAYEQYF
TRBV30,CAWMQLINTEAFF
TRBV30,CAWSVWGSWQTQYF
TRBV9,CASSQIGRGYTF
TRBV19,CASSISSAGGNTGELFF
TRBV4-3,CASSQRTSGRVFNEQFF
TRBV4-2,CASSQGRLAGFYTDTQYF
TRBV14,CASSQQGSYGYTF
TRBV6-6,CASSYSRTDYGYTF
TRBV7-2,CASSLMLAGGPGTGELFF
TRBV27,CASSPPGNQPQHF
TRBV4-3,CASSQRTSGRTYNEQFF
TRBV6-1,CASSEWGRRFYQPQHF
TRBV5-4,CASSQNEGTENSPLHF
TRBV18,CASSPLERFEGHTGELFF
TRBV27,CARINHRAIYSYNEQFF
TRBV28,CASRRTSGRGDTQYF
TRBV2,CASAGLVPGELFF
TRBV5-8,CASSLKLKGGQPTNTGELFF
TRBV5-4,CASSLESGRTYGYTF